These 15 T cell receptor beta chains came from one sample sequenced in a study of PD-L1 blockade in urothelial cancer. Clones were sequenced by immunoSEQ multiplex PCR, and TCRdb holds only the in-frame ones, with some missing. The profile covers 40,000 to 45,000 clones, with 80% to 90% appearing a single time and less than 15% taken by the ten largest. Time point given: peripheral blood 6 weeks after treatment start. This material consisted of PBMCs, taken around atezolizumab (anti-PD-L1) treatment. These receptors all come from a man in his sixties with urothelial cancer.

The J gene is TRBJ1-5, the V gene TRBV6-1, with a possible D match to TRBD1 (5 bases). CDR3 length: 15 residues. In germline, CDR1 is MNHNS, CDR2 SASEGT. Trimming shortened V by 7 bases and J by 0 bases, and 13 bases separated the two germline ends. CDR3 in amino acids: CASMLTAYSNQPQHF. The CDR3, as DNA: TGTGCCAGCATGCTGACAGCCTATAGCAATCAGCCCCAGCATTTT.

The chain uses TRBV11-2 and TRBJ2-1; 14 nucleotides match TRBD2. J lost 8 bases, V lost 0 bases, and 6 bases had no gene match. The length of the CDR3 is 17 residues. Germline loops: CDR1 SGHAT, CDR2 FQNNGV. The CDR3 here is CASSLDPTSGGADEQFF. The CDR3 DNA is TGTGCCAGCAGCTTAGATCCGACTAGCGGGGGGGCCGATGAGCAGTTCTTC.

V is TRBV29-1 and J is TRBJ1-4, with D unclear. CDR1 and CDR2 (germline): SQVTM, ANQGSEA. Trimming shortened V by 1 base and J by 8 bases, and 5 bases separated the two germline ends. The CDR3 covers 11 residues. Here the CDR3 DNA reads TGCAGCGTTGAAGGGCCGGAAAAACTGTTTTTT. As protein: CSVEGPEKLFF.

The V and J genes are TRBV19 and TRBJ1-2; 7 nucleotides align to TRBD1. The CDR3 spans 15 residues. Losses at the gene ends were 5 bases for V and 3 bases for J; bases not matched to a gene: 9. Germline CDR1 and CDR2: LNHDA and SQIVND (reference sequence). As DNA, the CDR3 is TGTGCCAGTAGTCCCCGTACAGGGGACGACTATGGCTACACCTTC. As protein: CASSPRTGDDYGYTF.

The chain recombines TRBV30 with TRBJ2-1, with 10 bases lining up with TRBD1. With V trimmed by 3 bases and J by 6 bases, 8 bases remained unmatched. Germline assignment: CDR1 GTSNPN and CDR2 SVGIG (reference sequence). CDR3 size: 15 residues. The CDR3 protein is CAWRADRGHGNEQFF. CDR3 bases: TGTGCCTGGAGGGCCGACAGGGGGCACGGCAATGAGCAGTTCTTC.

The V call is TRBV11-2, the J call TRBJ2-7, with 7 bases fitting TRBD1. The CDR3 is 17 residues long. CDR1 and CDR2 from the germline V gene are SGHAT and FQNNGV. V shed 0 bases, J shed 3 bases, and the junction held 11 bases outside the gene matches. CDR3 sequence (DNA): TGTGCCAGCAGCTTAGATCGCTCCGGGCAGGGGGTCTACGAGCAGTACTTC. It is translated as CASSLDRSGQGVYEQYF.

The J gene is TRBJ1-3, the V gene TRBV5-1; tentatively, D is TRBD1 (6 bases). The length of the CDR3 is 14 residues. Germline V gene sequence: CDR1 SGHRS, CDR2 YFSETQ. V dropped 4 bases and J dropped 4 bases, with 12 bases sitting between them. The CDR3 region has the DNA TGCGCCAGCAGCCCCGGGGGGGCCGGAAACACCATATATTTT. It yields the protein CASSPGGAGNTIYF.

CDR3 protein: CASSLEGHTLNEQFF. The CDR3, as DNA: TGCGCCAGCAGCTTGGAGGGACATACGCTCAATGAGCAGTTCTTC. The chain carries TRBV5-1 and TRBJ2-1; maybe TRBD1 (6 bases). This CDR3 has 15 residues. Germline V gives CDR1 SGHRS, CDR2 YFSETQ. V was shortened by 0 bases and J by 6 bases, with 13 bases between the two germline ends.

V and J are TRBV6-1 and TRBJ2-7; 12 bases are shared with TRBD1. With V trimmed by 6 bases and J by 2 bases, 5 bases remained unmatched. The CDR3 covers 15 residues. Germline CDR1 reads MNHNS; CDR2 reads SASEGT. The CDR3 DNA sequence: TGTGCCAGCAGGATCGGGACAGGGGGCGCCTACGAGCAGTACTTC. As protein: CASRIGTGGAYEQYF.

The genes are TRBV18 and TRBJ1-6, with TRBD1 matching over 7 bases. Trimming removed 1 base from V and 8 bases from J; junction bases left unmatched: 2. CDR1 and CDR2 from the germline V gene are KGHSH and LQKENI. The CDR3 totals 14 residues. The CDR3: CASSPLRGDSPLHF. CDR3 nucleotides: TGTGCCAGCTCACCACTCAGGGGGGATTCACCCCTCCACTTT.

The V and J genes are TRBV11-2 and TRBJ1-1, with D tentatively TRBD1 (5 bases). Germline assignment: CDR1 SGHAT and CDR2 FQNNGV. The CDR3 sequence is 14 residues long. Trimming removed 5 bases at V and 5 bases at J, with 15 bases between. CDR3 in DNA: TGTGCCAGCAGCCACCTACCCCGGGGGACTGAAGCTTTCTTT. It codes for CASSHLPRGTEAFF.

The V call is TRBV5-4, the J call TRBJ1-2; 10 bases map to TRBD1. The CDR3 length is 15 residues. Looked up from germline, CDR1 is SGHNT and CDR2 is YYREEE (reference sequence). Losses at the gene ends were 0 bases for V and 4 bases for J; bases not matched to a gene: 3. The CDR3 coding sequence is TGTGCCAGCAGCTTGGTGGGACAGGGGACCTATGGCTACACCTTC. Encoded protein: CASSLVGQGTYGYTF. The full variable domain, rest sourced from reference TRBV5-4 and TRBJ1-2, is ETGVTQSPTHLIKTRGQQVTLRCSSQSGHNTVSWYQQALGQGPQFIFQYYREEENGRGNFPPRFSGLQFPNYSSELNVNALELDDSALYLCASSLVGQGTYGYTFGSGTRLTVV.

This chain joins TRBV19 and TRBJ1-2; D call uncertain. CDR1 is LNHDA, CDR2 SQIVND, per germline (reference sequence). Trimming removed 0 bases at V and 1 base at J, with 9 bases between. This CDR3 is built from 15 residues. CDR3 residues: CASSIEGRNNYGYTF. The DNA of the CDR3 is TGTGCCAGTAGTATAGAAGGGAGAAATAACTATGGCTACACCTTC. Drawing the rest from reference TRBV19 and TRBJ1-2, the complete variable domain is DGGITQSPKYLFRKEGQNVTLSCEQNLNHDAMYWYRQDPGQGLRLIYYSQIVNDFQKGDIAEGYSVSREKKESFPLTVTSAQKNPTAFYLCASSIEGRNNYGYTFGSGTRLTVV.

The CDR3 DNA reads TGTGCCAGCAGTGCCAGACAGGCAGATTCACCCCTCCACTTT. This sequence encodes CASSARQADSPLHF. The chain combines TRBV2 with TRBJ1-6; TRBD1 is a possible D gene (6 bases). There are 14 residues in the CDR3. CDR1 is SNHLY, CDR2 FYNNEI, per germline. The ends were cut back, 4 bases at V and 8 bases at J, with 12 bases in the middle.

The chain joins TRBV4-1 to TRBJ1-5, with D uncertain. V was trimmed by 2 bases and J by 1 base, leaving 12 bases between them. CDR3 size: 16 residues. The germline V gene encodes CDR1 MGHRA and CDR2 YSYEKL. The CDR3 reads CASSQWTGKSNQPQHF. The CDR3 DNA is TGCGCCAGCAGCCAATGGACGGGGAAGAGCAATCAGCCCCAGCATTTT.